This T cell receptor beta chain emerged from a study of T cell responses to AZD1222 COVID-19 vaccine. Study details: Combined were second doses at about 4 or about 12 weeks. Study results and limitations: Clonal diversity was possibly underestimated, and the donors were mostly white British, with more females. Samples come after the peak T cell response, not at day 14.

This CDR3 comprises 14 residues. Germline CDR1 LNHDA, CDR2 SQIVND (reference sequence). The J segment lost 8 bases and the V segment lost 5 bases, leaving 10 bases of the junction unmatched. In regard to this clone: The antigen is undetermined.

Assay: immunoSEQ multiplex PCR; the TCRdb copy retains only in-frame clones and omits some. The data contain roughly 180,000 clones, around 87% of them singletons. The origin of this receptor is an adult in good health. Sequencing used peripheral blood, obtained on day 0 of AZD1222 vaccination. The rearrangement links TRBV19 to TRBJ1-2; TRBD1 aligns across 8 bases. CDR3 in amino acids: CASSSTGQGKGYTF. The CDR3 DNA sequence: TGTGCCAGTAGTTCAACTGGACAGGGAAAAGGCTACACCTTC.